These 14 T cell receptor beta chains were all obtained from the same sample, sequenced in a study of blood T cell repertoires in COVID-19. The method was immunoSEQ multiplex PCR; TCRdb's version includes in-frame clones alone and lacks a portion of them. The repertoire holds approximately 200,000 clones, with more than 75% as singletons. What was sequenced was PBMCs or T cells enriched from blood (not recorded which). Receptors originate from a man younger than 40 in a cohort exposed to, infected with or recovered from COVID-19 (not recorded which).

The chain is built from TRBV6-5 and TRBJ1-1; TRBD1 is a possible D gene (6 bases). V lost 6 bases and J 4 bases, leaving 12 bases between the germline ends. This CDR3 is built from 13 residues. Germline CDR1 and CDR2: MNHEY and SVGAGI. CDR3 DNA: TGTGCCAGCAGCGTGATACAGGGCACTGAAGCTTTCTTT. This encodes CASSVIQGTEAFF.

This chain joins TRBV6-5 and TRBJ2-7; 9 positions agree with TRBD1. Per germline, CDR1 MNHEY and CDR2 SVGAGI. The CDR3 is 16 residues long. The J segment lost 7 bases and the V segment lost 2 bases, leaving 12 bases of the junction unmatched. CDR3 DNA: TGTGCCAGCAGTTACCAGCTGGACAGGGGAGTGAGGGAGCAGTACTTC. Protein sequence: CASSYQLDRGVREQYF.

The V gene is TRBV7-3, the J gene TRBJ2-3, with a tentative D call TRBD2 (5 bases). V was pared by 5 bases and J by 4 bases, with 10 bases between. CDR1 and CDR2 from the germline V gene are SGHTA and FQGTGA. CDR3 length: 13 residues. The CDR3 DNA reads TGTGCCAGCAGCCCTCAAGCGGCAGATACGCAGTATTTT. Amino acid sequence: CASSPQAADTQYF.

The rearrangement links TRBV11-2 to TRBJ1-2; 8 bases map to TRBD1. The V segment lost 4 bases and the J segment 0 bases; nucleotides outside the gene matches: 1. The germline gives CDR1 SGHAT, CDR2 FQNNGV. The CDR3 sequence is 14 residues long. The CDR3 protein is CASSSGQANYGYTF. The CDR3 nucleotides read TGTGCCAGCAGCTCGGGACAGGCTAACTATGGCTACACCTTC.

The chain joins TRBV19 to TRBJ2-7; TRBD1 aligns across 10 bases. The trim removed 5 bases at V and 2 bases at J, leaving 6 bases unmatched. The CDR3 has 15 amino acids. Germline CDR1 reads LNHDA; CDR2 reads SQIVND (reference sequence). The CDR3 nucleotides read TGTGCCAGTAGTGTCTCCGGGACAGGGGCCTACGAGCAGTACTTC. As protein: CASSVSGTGAYEQYF.

The CDR3 reads CASSQTAGTTNYGYTF. For the CDR3, the DNA is TGTGCCAGCAGTCAGACAGCCGGGACAACTAACTATGGCTACACCTTC. V usage is TRBV27 and J usage is TRBJ1-2, with TRBD1 as a possible D gene (6 bases). The CDR3 is 16 residues long. The V end was cut by 5 bases, the J end by 0 bases, with 16 bases between. CDR1 is MNHEY and CDR2 is SMNVEV in the germline V gene (reference sequence).

This rearrangement joins TRBV9 to TRBJ2-2, with 10 bases fitting TRBD1. Per the germline V gene, CDR1 is SGDLS and CDR2 is YYNGEE. The V gene end was trimmed by 4 bases and the J gene end by 6 bases; junction bases not matched to a gene: 12. This CDR3 region has 17 residues. The DNA of the CDR3 is TGTGCCAGCAGCTTCGGCCGGGACAGGGGTTCTCCCGGGGAGCTGTTTTTT. It yields the protein CASSFGRDRGSPGELFF.

V gene TRBV2 combines with J gene TRBJ1-4; D unresolved. The CDR3 totals 16 residues. Germline V gene data show CDR1 as SNHLY and CDR2 as FYNNEI. V shed 3 bases and J shed 8 bases, with 19 bases lying between them. This CDR3 is CASSESRLGLSEKLFF. The CDR3, as DNA: TGTGCCAGCAGTGAGTCTAGACTCGGTCTGTCGGAAAAACTGTTTTTT.

This clone was seen a handful of times. The V gene is TRBV6-1, the J gene TRBJ1-5, with TRBD1 as a possible D gene (6 bases). Between the trimmed V and J ends, which lost 3 bases and 4 bases, there was a span of 10 bases. This CDR3 has 14 residues. Germline V lookup: CDR1 MNHNS, CDR2 SASEGT. CDR3: CASSEFQGNQPQHF. In DNA form, the CDR3 reads TGTGCCAGCAGTGAGTTCCAGGGGAATCAGCCCCAGCATTTT.

V gene TRBV4-2 combines with J gene TRBJ2-1; possible D gene TRBD2, 7 bases. This CDR3 comprises 15 residues. Deletions cut 4 bases from V and 8 bases from J, with 18 bases between. From germline, CDR1 is LGHNA and CDR2 YNFKEQ. For the CDR3, the DNA is TGTGCCAGCAGCCTCCGTGGGGAGGGGGAAGATGAGCAGTTCTTC. Amino acids: CASSLRGEGEDEQFF.

The rearrangement joins TRBV7-8 to TRBJ1-2, with D possibly being TRBD1 (5 bases). The germline V and J ends were trimmed by 1 base and 5 bases, with 17 bases remaining between them. The germline V gene encodes CDR1 SGHVS and CDR2 FQNEAQ. This CDR3 spans 16 amino acids. This CDR3 is CASSLEYRTPLYGYTF. The CDR3 nucleotides are TGTGCCAGCAGCTTAGAGTACAGGACACCACTTTATGGCTACACCTTC.

In DNA, the CDR3 is TGCGCCAGCAGCCAAGGGGGTTTCGCGGGCGAGCAGTACTTC. Residues: CASSQGGFAGEQYF. The V gene is TRBV4-1, the J gene TRBJ2-7; D is perhaps TRBD2 (5 bases). Trimming removed 1 base at V and 6 bases at J, with 13 bases between. CDR3 size: 14 residues. Germline CDR1 reads MGHRA; CDR2 reads YSYEKL.

This rearrangement joins TRBV6-2 or TRBV6-3 to TRBJ1-5; D ambiguous. CDR1 MNHEY and CDR2 SVGEGT come from the germline V gene. This CDR3 contains 18 residues. Trimming stripped 3 bases from V and 7 bases from J, with 25 bases between. DNA of the CDR3: TGTGCCAGCAGTTATCCGCTCACGGGGTCCCATGATGGACAGCCCCAGCATTTT. This codes for CASSYPLTGSHDGQPQHF.

This sequence joins TRBV2 and TRBJ1-2, with TRBD1 matching over 7 bases. Looked up from germline, CDR1 is SNHLY and CDR2 is FYNNEI. Unmatched junction bases numbered 12, after V lost 6 bases and J lost 5 bases. The CDR3 spans 15 residues. CDR3 sequence: CASRDLKGAKYGYTF. The CDR3 DNA is TGTGCCAGCAGGGACCTGAAGGGGGCGAAGTATGGCTACACCTTC.